This T cell receptor (beta chain) was profiled in a study of beta chain features in type 1 diabetes. Whole-study context: Patients were similar to healthy donors in age and gender (as well as in cell yields).

Study results and limitations: The influence of HLA type on TCRB rearrangement stayed undetermined.

Germline V gives CDR1 LNHDA, CDR2 SQIVND (reference sequence). The V and J ends lost 5 bases and 0 bases, in that order; junction bases with no gene match: 9. The CDR3 covers 17 residues. The whole isolated RNA underwent reverse transcription, so sequencing captured expressed TCRB transcripts. Only in-frame clones appear in the TCRdb table, and some are missing; sequencing was by immunoSEQ multiplex PCR. The profile shows 300,000 to 400,000 clones, approximately 8.2% of them singletons. Comments on this clone: Antigen: not known.

The chain is built from TRBV19 and TRBJ1-5; TRBD1 matches 8 bases. The TCR comes from a woman aged 18 to 35 in good health. Sequencing used central memory CD4+ T cells from blood. The CDR3 region has the DNA TGTGCCAGTAGTCCGGAGACAGGGGAGAATAGCAATCAGCCCCAGCATTTT. Its translation is CASSPETGENSNQPQHF.